In its sample, the clone carrying this T cell receptor (beta chain) was seen many times. The antigen remains undetermined. Researchers made TCR beta libraries by using iRepertoire HTBI primers and running Arm-PCR on CDR3 regions. One entry per CDR3 protein results from TCRdb running MiXCR on the multiplex PCR reads. The table shows hundreds of thousands of distinct CDR3 sequences, with under 25% occurring only once. The data were obtained in a study of regulatory T cells in long-lasting Graves disease. Study observations and caveats: Persistent cases of Graves' showed reduced TCR diversity relative to newly diagnosed patients.

V shed 0 bases and J 5 bases; nucleotides not matched to a gene: 16. CDR3 length: 19 amino acids. Looked up from germline, CDR1 is MNHEY and CDR2 is SVGAGI. The time point is: persistent/refractory GD, antithyroid drugs over 5 years with positive TRAb. PBMCs provided the RNA from which the TCR library was made. Here the sequenced sample was peripheral blood mononuclear cells (PBMCs), taken when the disease was refractory, from a patient treated with antithyroid drugs. J is TRBJ2-7 and V is TRBV6-5, with 10 positions matching TRBD2. This sequence was found in a female donor with Graves disease. CDR3 amino acids: CASSYSRGSSGSMVHEQYF. The CDR3 DNA reads as TGTGCCAGCAGTTACTCTCGAGGTTCTAGCGGGAGCATGGTCCACGAGCAGTACTTC.